This T cell receptor beta chain was retrieved from a study of cytomegalovirus exposure and HLA in healthy donors. General study results and limits: It was in a later analysis that TCR association rates were seen to vary by HLA locus, highest for DRB1 and lowest for HLA-C.

The germline V and J ends were trimmed by 6 bases and 3 bases, with 14 bases remaining between them. The V gene's germline CDR1 is SNHLY and CDR2 FYNNEI. CDR3 length: 14 residues. Concerning this clone itself: Its target is not known.

Primers: 60 Vbeta forward and 13 Jbeta reverse. TCRdb's copy holds only in-frame clones and misses some; the assay was immunoSEQ multiplex PCR. The sample shows 100,000 or so clones, about 76% of them seen only once. Material for sequencing was PBMCs. The genes are TRBV2 and TRBJ1-2, with D perhaps matching TRBD1 (6 bases). The receptor comes from a man younger than 40 in good health and CMV-seropositive. The CDR3 loop reads CASSGTTGDYGYTF. The CDR3 coding sequence is TGTGCCAGCAGCGGGACAACTGGGGACTATGGCTACACCTTC.